The 24 T cell receptor beta chains below all came from one sample that was sequenced in a study of OX40 agonist ivuxolimab in advanced cancers. Clones were sequenced by immunoSEQ multiplex PCR, and TCRdb holds only the in-frame ones, with some missing. Here the sample spans over 45,000 clones, roughly 91% being singletons. The sequences come from CD4+ or CD8+ T cells sorted from blood, collected in a trial of the OX40 agonist ivuxolimab. All receptors come from an adult with an advanced solid tumor such as melanoma, head and neck, liver or kidney cancer.

This clone was seen a single time. The gene calls are TRBV7-6 and TRBJ2-2, with D unclear. V was shortened by 1 base and J by 3 bases, with 6 bases between the two germline ends. The CDR3 is 14 residues long. Germline lookup yields CDR1 SGHVS and CDR2 FNYEAQ. CDR3 DNA: TGTGCCAGCAGCTTAGTGGAAGACACCGGGGAGCTGTTTTTT. Protein sequence: CASSLVEDTGELFF. Full variable domain (missing parts from reference TRBV7-6 and TRBJ2-2): GAGVSQSPRYKVTKRGQDVALRCDPISGHVSLYWYRQALGQGPEFLTYFNYEAQQDKSGLPNDRFSAERPEGSISTLTIQRTEQRDSAMYRCASSLVEDTGELFFGEGSRLTVL.

The chain employs TRBV4-1 and TRBJ2-3, with 8 bases that match TRBD2. The V gene's germline CDR1 is MGHRA and CDR2 YSYEKL. The CDR3 sequence is 14 residues long. Trimming at V came to 6 bases and at J to 4 bases, leaving 6 bases not matched to a gene. DNA for the CDR3: TGCGCCAGCAGTCCGAGCGGGAGCCCAGATACGCAGTATTTT. Translated: CASSPSGSPDTQYF.

The genes are TRBV7-2 and TRBJ2-5, with no clear D. Germline CDR1 SGHTA, CDR2 FQGNSA. CDR3 size: 13 residues. Trimming took off 2 bases at V and 5 bases at J, with 9 bases between the two ends. The CDR3 DNA is TGTGCCAGCAGCTTACGGGCCAGGGAGACCCAGTACTTC. Translation: CASSLRARETQYF.

The V call is TRBV5-1, the J call TRBJ2-3, with TRBD2 identical over 10 bases. The germline gives CDR1 SGHRS, CDR2 YFSETQ. The CDR3 runs 14 residues. With V trimmed by 9 bases and J by 5 bases, 9 bases remained unmatched. CDR3 sequence reads: CAILAGANKDTQYF. DNA for the CDR3: TGCGCCATTCTAGCGGGAGCGAACAAAGATACGCAGTATTTT.

In its sample, this clone was seen a few times. V is TRBV19 and J is TRBJ2-3; TRBD2 matches 7 bases. Germline CDR1 reads LNHDA; CDR2 reads SQIVND (reference sequence). The CDR3 has 17 amino acids. Trimming removed 6 bases from V and 0 bases from J; junction bases left unmatched: 12. The DNA of the CDR3 is TGTGCCAGTAGCTCGCTCCAGCGGGGAGCTAGCACAGATACGCAGTATTTT. It translates to CASSSLQRGASTDTQYF.

This clone was recorded a few times. The chain has TRBV7-9 and TRBJ1-4; D remains ambiguous. V was clipped by 6 bases and J by 6 bases, with 8 bases between them. The CDR3 length is 12 residues. Germline V gene data show CDR1 as SEHNR and CDR2 as FQNEAQ (reference sequence). The CDR3 region is CASSPPHEKLFF. DNA of the CDR3: TGTGCCAGCAGTCCTCCTCATGAAAAACTGTTTTTT.

The gene calls are TRBV10-3 and TRBJ2-7; D may be TRBD1 (6 bases). The CDR3 sequence is 15 residues long. V gave up 3 bases and J gave up 2 bases, with 14 bases separating them. Germline lookup yields CDR1 ENHRY and CDR2 SYGVKD. Here the CDR3 reads CAISDSGTPPYEQYF. CDR3 bases: TGTGCCATCAGTGATTCCGGGACACCTCCCTACGAGCAGTACTTC.

The chain recombines TRBV7-9 with TRBJ2-7; TRBD2 matches at 8 bases. V trimming: 5 bases; J trimming: 3 bases; junction bases outside the gene matches: 9. Germline V gene data show CDR1 as SEHNR and CDR2 as FQNEAQ (reference sequence). This CDR3 comprises 15 residues. The CDR3 reads CASSDALAAYYEQYF. DNA of the CDR3: TGTGCCAGCAGCGACGCACTAGCGGCCTACTACGAGCAGTACTTC.

J is TRBJ2-1 and V is TRBV11-2; no clear D. Per the germline V gene, CDR1 is SGHAT and CDR2 is FQNNGV. CDR3 length: 14 residues. V dropped 2 bases and J dropped 8 bases, with 13 bases sitting between them. CDR3 coding DNA: TGTGCCAGCAGCTTATCTGAGCGTGGAGATGAGCAGTTCTTC. Its protein is CASSLSERGDEQFF.

The chain employs TRBV28 and TRBJ1-2; tentative D call: TRBD1 (5 bases). The CDR3 covers 14 residues. V was pared by 5 bases and J by 4 bases, with 14 bases between. Germline V CDR1 and CDR2: MDHEN, SYDVKM. In DNA form, the CDR3 reads TGTGCCAGCAGTCCGCGGGGGGGTGGCTATGGCTACACCTTC. Protein: CASSPRGGGYGYTF.

The genes are TRBV7-9 and TRBJ2-1; unclear D gene. The germline V and J ends were trimmed by 1 base and 9 bases, with 4 bases remaining between them. Germline V gene data show CDR1 as SEHNR and CDR2 as FQNEAQ (reference sequence). This CDR3 has 11 residues. The CDR3 bases are TGTGCCAGCAGCTTAGTTAGTGAGCAGTTCTTC. This encodes CASSLVSEQFF.

In this sample, this clone turned up a few times. The chain links TRBV7-9 to TRBJ1-1; D is perhaps TRBD1 (5 bases). The CDR3 runs 15 residues. Per the germline V gene, CDR1 is SEHNR and CDR2 is FQNEAQ (reference sequence). Trimming shortened V by 5 bases and J by 6 bases, and 19 bases separated the two germline ends. CDR3 region: CASSRAIEGIAEAFF. Written as DNA, the CDR3 is TGTGCCAGCAGCCGTGCCATAGAGGGGATCGCTGAAGCTTTCTTT. The complete variable domain, with remaining parts taken from reference TRBV7-9 and TRBJ1-1, reads DTGVSQNPRHKITKRGQNVTFRCDPISEHNRLYWYRQTLGQGPEFLTYFQNEAQLEKSRLLSDRFSAERPKGSFSTLEIQRTEQGDSAMYLCASSRAIEGIAEAFFGQGTRLTVV.

The chain links TRBV5-1 to TRBJ1-1; D gene uncertain. The length of the CDR3 is 16 residues. V shed 0 bases and J shed 0 bases, with 12 bases lying between them. In germline, CDR1 is SGHRS, CDR2 YFSETQ. CDR3 residues: CASSLGELMMNTEAFF. In nucleotides, the CDR3 is TGCGCCAGCAGCTTGGGGGAATTAATGATGAACACTGAAGCTTTCTTT.

The chain links TRBV2 to TRBJ2-7; D may be TRBD2 (7 bases). Looked up from germline, CDR1 is SNHLY and CDR2 is FYNNEI. The ends were cut back, 5 bases at V and 2 bases at J, with 19 bases in the middle. This CDR3 region has 16 residues. The CDR3 sequence: CASSSWGGQLAYEQYF. CDR3 bases: TGTGCCAGCAGTAGTTGGGGGGGGCAGCTTGCCTACGAGCAGTACTTC.

DNA for the CDR3: TGTGCCAGCAGCTTTGGGCCAGGGGGTGAGAATGGCTACACCTTC. Translating gives CASSFGPGGENGYTF. The gene calls are TRBV7-9 and TRBJ1-2; TRBD1 aligns across 7 bases. The V segment lost 3 bases and the J segment 6 bases; nucleotides outside the gene matches: 10. From germline, CDR1 is SEHNR and CDR2 FQNEAQ (reference sequence). This CDR3 region has 15 residues.

V usage is TRBV27 and J usage is TRBJ2-5, with 9 bases identical to TRBD2. The J segment lost 1 base and the V segment lost 5 bases, leaving 8 bases of the junction unmatched. This CDR3 has 16 residues. Per the germline V gene, CDR1 is MNHEY and CDR2 is SMNVEV (reference sequence). Here the CDR3 reads CASSGMLAGFQETQYF. The CDR3 DNA follows: TGTGCCAGCAGTGGAATGCTAGCGGGGTTCCAAGAGACCCAGTACTTC.

Concerning this clone: Lacking the conserved final phenylalanine or tryptophan, this CDR3 likely reflects a read error. This rearrangement joins TRBV27 to TRBJ1-1, with a tentative D call TRBD1 (5 bases). V was clipped by 5 bases and J by 1 base, with 14 bases between them. The CDR3 has 15 residues. Germline-derived CDR1 and CDR2 are MNHEY and SMNVEV (reference sequence). CDR3 coding DNA: TGTGCCAGCAGTGAGGGGACGACTTGGAACACTGAAGCTTTCCTT. Amino acids: CASSEGTTWNTEAFL.

The rearrangement joins TRBV27 to TRBJ1-5, with unresolved D. The CDR3 runs 14 residues. Germline values: CDR1 MNHEY, CDR2 SMNVEV (reference sequence). Trimming stripped 6 bases from V and 2 bases from J, with 11 bases between. The chain's CDR3 is CASSPLLGNQPQHF. The DNA of the CDR3 is TGTGCCAGCAGCCCGCTCCTGGGCAATCAGCCCCAGCATTTT.

A single count supports this clone. The CDR3: CATTGQENTEAFF. DNA for the CDR3: TGCGCCACCACGGGACAGGAGAACACTGAAGCTTTCTTT. The rearrangement uses TRBV10-2 and TRBJ1-1; 8 bases fit TRBD1. The CDR3 has 13 amino acids. Germline V gene data show CDR1 as WSHSY and CDR2 as SAAADI. The V segment lost 10 bases and the J segment 1 base; nucleotides outside the gene matches: 5.

The chain has TRBV7-9 and TRBJ2-5, with D maybe TRBD1 (6 bases). Germline values: CDR1 SEHNR, CDR2 FQNEAQ (reference sequence). The CDR3 length is 16 residues. The V end lost 9 bases, the J end lost 5 bases, and 25 bases lay between the germline ends. DNA of the CDR3: TGTGCCAGAAACTCGCTAAAACAGGGTTCATCCGAGACCCAGTACTTC. This gives the protein CARNSLKQGSSETQYF. Combining the CDR3 with reference TRBV7-9 and TRBJ2-5 gives the whole variable domain DTGVSQNPRHKITKRGQNVTFRCDPISEHNRLYWYRQTLGQGPEFLTYFQNEAQLEKSRLLSDRFSAERPKGSFSTLEIQRTEQGDSAMYLCARNSLKQGSSETQYFGPGTRLLVL.

The V gene is TRBV28, the J gene TRBJ1-2; D is uncertain. CDR1 is MDHEN and CDR2 is SYDVKM in the germline V gene. The CDR3 runs 14 residues. Trimming cost V 2 bases and J 6 bases, with 13 bases left between them. CDR3 sequence: CASSLGWAANGYTF. The DNA of the CDR3 is TGTGCCAGCAGTTTAGGGTGGGCAGCGAATGGCTACACCTTC.

The chain combines TRBV19 with TRBJ1-2; a weak D match, TRBD1 (5 bases). This CDR3 contains 14 residues. The V gene's germline CDR1 is LNHDA and CDR2 SQIVND (reference sequence). Trimming removed 0 bases from V and 8 bases from J, with 13 bases in between. CDR3 bases: TGTGCCAGTAGTATAGATGGTCGGGGCTCAGGCTACACCTTC. It encodes CASSIDGRGSGYTF.

V is TRBV7-9 and J is TRBJ2-1, with D unresolved. Germline V CDR1 and CDR2: SEHNR, FQNEAQ (reference sequence). The length of the CDR3 is 11 residues. Trimming left V 5 bases short and J 6 bases short, with 5 bases between. The CDR3 is CASSAPNEQFF. DNA of the CDR3: TGTGCCAGCAGCGCCCCCAATGAGCAGTTCTTC. The full variable domain, completed using reference TRBV7-9 and TRBJ2-1, is DTGVSQNPRHKITKRGQNVTFRCDPISEHNRLYWYRQTLGQGPEFLTYFQNEAQLEKSRLLSDRFSAERPKGSFSTLEIQRTEQGDSAMYLCASSAPNEQFFGPGTRLTVL.

The chain carries TRBV29-1 and TRBJ1-1, with TRBD1 matching 12 bases. With V trimmed by 7 bases and J by 7 bases, 4 bases remained unmatched. The CDR3 has 12 residues. Per the germline V gene, CDR1 is SQVTM and CDR2 is ANQGSEA. In DNA, the CDR3 is TGCAGCGATGGGACAGGGGGCAGTGAAGCTTTCTTT. Translation gives CSDGTGGSEAFF.